The source of this TCR beta chain is a study of CD8 T cells in ankylosing spondylitis. Via MiXCR, TCRdb re-called the 5' RACE reads, giving one row per CDR3 protein. The sample lists 300,000 to 350,000 distinct CDR3 sequences, about a fifth occurring once. V shed 7 bases and J 1 base; nucleotides not matched to a gene: 5. Germline values: CDR1 MDHEN, CDR2 SYDVKM. The CDR3 sequence is 14 residues long. Findings of the study overall: It was reported that disease-linked clones were significantly enriched in matched ankylosing spondylitis synovial fluid. Existing reports had already noted some motif variants in reactive arthritis synovial fluid and blood.

Details on this clonotype: The antigen is undetermined.

The source of this sequence is a female donor with ankylosing spondylitis or in good health (not recorded which). The chain couples TRBV28 to TRBJ2-5; 8 bases match TRBD1. The sample was blood, either unsorted or a sorted T cell fraction (not recorded which). CDR3 DNA: TGTGCCAGCAACAACAGGGGGGTCCAAGAGACCCAGTACTTC. It encodes CASNNRGVQETQYF. Complete variable domain (other parts from reference TRBV28 and TRBJ2-5): DVKVTQSSRYLVKRTGEKVFLECVQDMDHENMFWYRQDPGLGLRLIYFSYDVKMKEKGDIPEGYSVSREKKERFSLILESASTNQTSMYLCASNNRGVQETQYFGPGTRLLVL.